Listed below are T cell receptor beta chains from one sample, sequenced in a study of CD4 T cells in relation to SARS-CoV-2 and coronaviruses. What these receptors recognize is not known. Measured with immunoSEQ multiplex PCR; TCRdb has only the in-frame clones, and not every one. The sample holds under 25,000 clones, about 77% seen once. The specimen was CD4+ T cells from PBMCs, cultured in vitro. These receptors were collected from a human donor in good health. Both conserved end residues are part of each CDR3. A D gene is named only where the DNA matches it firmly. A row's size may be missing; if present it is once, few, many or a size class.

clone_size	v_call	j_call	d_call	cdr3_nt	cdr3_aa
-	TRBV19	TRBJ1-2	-	TGTGCCAGTAGTCCCTCCGCCGACAGGTGGTCCTATGGCTACACCTTC	CASSPSADRWSYGYTF
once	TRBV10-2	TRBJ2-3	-	TGCGCCAGCACTCCATCTCCCCCAGATACGCAGTATTTT	CASTPSPPDTQYF
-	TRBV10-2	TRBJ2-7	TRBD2	TGCGCCAGCAGTGGGACTAGCGCCGGAGAGCAGTACTTC	CASSGTSAGEQYF
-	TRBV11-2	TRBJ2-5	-	TGTGCCAGCAGCGCTAACAAAAGGACCCAGTACTTC	CASSANKRTQYF
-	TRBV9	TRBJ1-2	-	TGTGCCAGCAGCCGTAGTGGGGGGGGCAGCTATGGCTACACCTTC	CASSRSGGGSYGYTF
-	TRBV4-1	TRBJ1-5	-	TGCGCCAGCAGCCAAGAGTGGGAACGCAATCAGCCCCAGCATTTT	CASSQEWERNQPQHF
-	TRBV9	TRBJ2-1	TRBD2	TGTGCCAGCAGCGTAGACGGTAGCGGGAGTTTGAGTGAGCAGTTCTTC	CASSVDGSGSLSEQFF
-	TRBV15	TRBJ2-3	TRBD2	TGTGCCACCAGCCCAGGGCTAGCGGGAGCTGGAGATACGCAGTATTTT	CATSPGLAGAGDTQYF
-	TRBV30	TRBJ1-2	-	TGTGCCTGGACAGCCTCTTATGGCTACACCTTC	CAWTASYGYTF
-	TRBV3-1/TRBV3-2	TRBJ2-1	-	TGTGCCAGCAGCCTCGGGGCATCAAGCTCCTACAATGAGCAGTTCTTC	CASSLGASSSYNEQFF
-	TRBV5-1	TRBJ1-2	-	TGCGCCAGCAGCCCGGTGATAACAGGCTCTTGGGGCTACACCTTC	CASSPVITGSWGYTF
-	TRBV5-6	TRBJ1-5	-	TGTGCCAGCAGCTGGGGAGATCAGCCCCAGCATTTT	CASSWGDQPQHF
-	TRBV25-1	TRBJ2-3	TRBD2	TGTGCCAGCAGTGAATTACGGCTAGCGGGAGGTTCAGATACGCAGTATTTT	CASSELRLAGGSDTQYF
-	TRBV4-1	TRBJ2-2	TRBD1	TGCGCCAGCAGCCTGCCGGACAGGGATTTGGGCGGGGAGCTGTTTTTT	CASSLPDRDLGGELFF
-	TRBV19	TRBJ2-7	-	TGTGCCTCGAAACTAGTGCCCGGGTCCTACGAGCAGTACTTC	CASKLVPGSYEQYF
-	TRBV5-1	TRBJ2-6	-	TGCGCCAGCAGTCCGGGCTCTGGGGCCAACGTCCTGACTTTC	CASSPGSGANVLTF
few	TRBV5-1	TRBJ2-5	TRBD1	TGCGCCAGCAGCCTGGCTGGGACAGAGAAAGAGACCCAGTACTTC	CASSLAGTEKETQYF
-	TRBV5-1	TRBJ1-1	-	TGCGCCAGCAGCCCGACGGGAAACACTGAAGCTTTCTTT	CASSPTGNTEAFF
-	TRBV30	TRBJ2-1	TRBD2	TGTGCCTGGAGTGGACTAGCGGGAAACAATGAGCAGTTCTTC	CAWSGLAGNNEQFF
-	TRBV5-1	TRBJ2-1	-	TGCGCCAGCAGCTTCCAGACAGCCGATTACAATGAGCAGTTCTTC	CASSFQTADYNEQFF
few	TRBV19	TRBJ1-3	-	TGTGCCAGTAGCACAACATTGGACTCTGGAAACACCATATATTTT	CASSTTLDSGNTIYF
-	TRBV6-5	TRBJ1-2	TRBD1	TGTGCCAGCAGTTATTCGGACAGGGCCTATGGCTACACCTTC	CASSYSDRAYGYTF
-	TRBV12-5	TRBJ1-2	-	TGTGCTAGTGGTTTGGTCCCCCCCCCGGGGGCGAAAGGCGGCTACACCTTC	CASGLVPPPGAKGGYTF
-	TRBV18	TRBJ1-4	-	TGTGCCAGCTCACCATTGTCAGACAATGAAAAACTGTTTTTT	CASSPLSDNEKLFF
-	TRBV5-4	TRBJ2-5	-	TGTGCCAGCAGCTCCCGACAGCAGAACAAAGAGACCCAGTACTTC	CASSSRQQNKETQYF
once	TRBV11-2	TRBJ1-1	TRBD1	TGTGCCAGCAGCTTAGTGGGGACAGGCCAAGCTTTCTTT	CASSLVGTGQAFF
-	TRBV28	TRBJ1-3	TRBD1	TGTGCCAGCAGTTTATTTGGCAGGGGGACCGCCTCACTCTCTGGAAACACCATATATTTT	CASSLFGRGTASLSGNTIYF
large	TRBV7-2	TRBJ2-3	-	TGTGCCAGCAGCTTATACTATAGCACAGATACGCAGTATTTT	CASSLYYSTDTQYF
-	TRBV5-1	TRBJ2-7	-	TGCGCCAGCAGCCACAACAGGGATGGCGAGCAGTACTTC	CASSHNRDGEQYF
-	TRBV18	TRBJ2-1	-	TGTGCCAGCTCACCACCCCTAGCCACCGATGAGCAGTTCTTC	CASSPPLATDEQFF
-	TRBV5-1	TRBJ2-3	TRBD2	TGCGCCAGCAGCTCGGCGGGCGGTGGCGGGAGGGCCCGGACAGATACGCAGTATTTT	CASSSAGGGGRARTDTQYF
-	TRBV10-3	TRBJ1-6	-	TGTGCCATCAGTGAAGAGGGGGGTTCACCCCTCCACTTT	CAISEEGGSPLHF
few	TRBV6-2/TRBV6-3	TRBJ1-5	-	TGTGCCAGCAGTCCGCCCTGGACTCTCGGGGGATATAGCAATCAGCCCCAGCATTTT	CASSPPWTLGGYSNQPQHF
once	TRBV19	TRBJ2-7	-	TGTGCCAGTAGTATAGGGGCAGCCACCTACGAGCAGTACTTC	CASSIGAATYEQYF
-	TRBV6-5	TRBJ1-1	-	TGTGCCAGCAGCAGTTCTGGGCAATTTGCTGAAGCTTTCTTT	CASSSSGQFAEAFF
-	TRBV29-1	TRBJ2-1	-	TGCAGCGCCCCTTCGGACAATGAGCAGTTCTTC	CSAPSDNEQFF
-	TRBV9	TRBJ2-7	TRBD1	TGTGCCAGCAGCGAGGGAGTGGGACAGGGAGTTCGCGAGCAGTACTTC	CASSEGVGQGVREQYF
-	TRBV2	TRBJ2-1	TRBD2	TGTGCCAGCAGCCTTCGGACTAGCGGGATAAGGGATGAGCAGTTCTTC	CASSLRTSGIRDEQFF
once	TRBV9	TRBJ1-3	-	TGTGCCAGCAGCGGGGGGGGCAGCCTCTCTGGAAACACCATATATTTT	CASSGGGSLSGNTIYF
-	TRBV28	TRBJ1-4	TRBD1	TGTGCCAGCAGTCCATACCGGACAGGGGCTAATGAAAAACTGTTTTTT	CASSPYRTGANEKLFF
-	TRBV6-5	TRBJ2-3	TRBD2	TGTGCCAGCAGGAAGCCGGGACTAGCAGTAGATACGCAGTATTTT	CASRKPGLAVDTQYF
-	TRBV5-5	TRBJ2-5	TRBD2	TGTGCCAGCAGCTTGGAGCCTAGCGGGAAAAAGACCCAGTACTTC	CASSLEPSGKKTQYF
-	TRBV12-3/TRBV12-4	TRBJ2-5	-	TGTGCCAGCACCGGGACTCCCCGGGAGACCCAGTACTTC	CASTGTPRETQYF
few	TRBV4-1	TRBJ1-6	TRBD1	TGCGCCAGCAGCCAAGATCAGACAGGGTTCTCACCCCTCCACTTT	CASSQDQTGFSPLHF
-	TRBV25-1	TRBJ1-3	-	TGTGCCAGCAGTGCCGGGACCTCACGAGGAAACACCATATATTTT	CASSAGTSRGNTIYF